The 31 T cell receptor beta chains below come from one sample, sequenced in a study of T cells in Graves' hyperthyroidism and ophthalmopathy. Amplified TCR beta CDR3 regions came from RNA transcripts. First-round RT-PCR targeting the TCR CDR3 was performed with the HTBI primer set. TCRdb itself ran the multiplex PCR reads through MiXCR, one entry per CDR3 protein. The repertoire includes about 500,000 distinct CDR3 sequences, approximately 17% of them detected once, and 17% sits in the top ten. Material for sequencing was blood. The receptors shown here come from a woman younger than 30 with Graves' ophthalmopathy.

This clonotype occurred many times. The CDR3 reads CASSLIWGWEKLFF. The CDR3 region has the DNA TGTGCCAGCAGCTTGATCTGGGGCTGGGAAAAACTGTTTTTT. The chain combines TRBV5-5 with TRBJ1-4; possibly TRBD1 for D (5 bases). The germline CDR1 and CDR2 sequences are SGHKS and YYEKEE (reference sequence). Trimming took 1 base from V and 8 from J, leaving 12 bases between them. This CDR3 spans 14 amino acids.

This clonotype was picked up many times. The chain carries TRBV7-2 and TRBJ2-7, with 9 positions matching TRBD1. After removal of 2 bases from V and 4 bases from J, the junction contained 3 bases not matched to a gene. Per germline, CDR1 SGHTA and CDR2 FQGNSA. CDR3 length: 14 residues. The CDR3 DNA is TGTGCCAGCAGCTTACTGGGACAGGGTTACGAGCAGTACTTC. Translated, it gives CASSLLGQGYEQYF.

The chain links TRBV29-1 to TRBJ2-3; D perhaps matches TRBD2 (6 bases). Germline-derived CDR1 and CDR2 are SQVTM and ANQGSEA. Trimming stripped 8 bases from V and 5 bases from J, with 23 bases between. The CDR3 consists of 15 residues. CDR3: CSYQAGFDRVDTQYF. CDR3 coding DNA: TGCAGCTACCAGGCGGGGTTTGATCGCGTAGATACGCAGTATTTT.

This clonotype was counted only a few times. V and J are TRBV7-3 and TRBJ1-1, with 7 bases fitting TRBD1. With V trimmed by 8 bases and J by 3 bases, 9 bases remained unmatched. CDR1 SGHTA and CDR2 FQGTGA come from the germline V gene. The CDR3 sequence is 14 residues long. The DNA of the CDR3 is TGTGCCAGCGCGAAAACAGGGGTAGACACTGAAGCTTTCTTT. This translates into CASAKTGVDTEAFF.

This clonotype was detected many times. The chain couples TRBV6-5 to TRBJ2-7; 8 bases match TRBD2. After removal of 0 bases from V and 3 bases from J, the junction contained 1 base not matched to a gene. The CDR3 contains 14 residues. Looked up from germline, CDR1 is MNHEY and CDR2 is SVGAGI. CDR3 bases: TGTGCCAGCAGTTACTCCAGCGGGAGCTACGAGCAGTACTTC. Its translation: CASSYSSGSYEQYF.

This clonotype appeared a few times. The chain joins TRBV6-1 to TRBJ1-2; D is unclear. Trimming pared 3 bases from V and 0 bases from J, leaving 5 bases between. There are 13 residues in the CDR3. Germline values: CDR1 MNHNS, CDR2 SASEGT. The CDR3 protein is CASSEQANYGYTF. The DNA for the CDR3 is TGTGCCAGCAGTGAGCAAGCTAACTATGGCTACACCTTC.

This clonotype was detected ten times or more. The V gene is TRBV15, the J gene TRBJ1-2; TRBD1 aligns across 8 bases. CDR3 length: 13 amino acids. V was clipped by 3 bases and J by 4 bases; unmatched bases: 1. Germline values: CDR1 LNHNV, CDR2 YYDKDF (reference sequence). The CDR3 coding sequence is TGTGCCACCAGCAGTACAGGGGGCTATGGCTACACCTTC. Protein product: CATSSTGGYGYTF.

This clonotype was picked up a small number of times. This sequence joins TRBV6-1 and TRBJ1-4; D perhaps matches TRBD1 (6 bases). The V and J ends lost 7 bases and 4 bases respectively, with 22 bases between them. Germline lookup yields CDR1 MNHNS and CDR2 SASEGT. The CDR3 consists of 17 residues. As DNA, the CDR3 is TGTGCCAGCACCACACCCTCCGGGACACCGCATAATGAAAAACTGTTTTTT. Protein: CASTTPSGTPHNEKLFF.

This clonotype showed up many times. The chain recombines TRBV28 with TRBJ2-7; TRBD2 might be the D (6 bases). V gave up 5 bases and J gave up 2 bases, with 13 bases separating them. The germline V gene encodes CDR1 MDHEN and CDR2 SYDVKM. The CDR3 consists of 14 residues. The CDR3 DNA reads as TGTGCCAGCAGTGGAACCGGGACTCCCTACGAGCAGTACTTC. Its translation is CASSGTGTPYEQYF.

The rearrangement links TRBV24-1 to TRBJ1-1; 7 nucleotides match TRBD1. This CDR3 region has 13 residues. The V gene's germline CDR1 is KGHDR and CDR2 SFDVKD. Unmatched junction bases numbered 3, after V lost 5 bases and J lost 4 bases. The CDR3 is CATSATGATEAFF. The CDR3 coding sequence is TGTGCCACCAGTGCAACAGGGGCCACTGAAGCTTTCTTT.

This clonotype has a single count. The chain links TRBV6-1 to TRBJ2-2; 12 bases agree with TRBD2. The CDR3 spans 18 residues. Germline V gene sequence: CDR1 MNHNS, CDR2 SASEGT. V shed 1 base, J shed 3 bases, and the junction held 6 bases outside the gene matches. The CDR3 here is CASSEGGGLAGDTGELFF. Written as DNA, the CDR3 is TGTGCCAGCAGTGAAGGAGGGGGACTAGCGGGCGACACCGGGGAGCTGTTTTTT.

This clonotype was found a few times. The chain joins TRBV20-1 to TRBJ1-4; no clear D. The CDR3 length is 14 residues. CDR1 DFQATT and CDR2 SNEGSKA come from the germline V gene (reference sequence). Trimming cost V 1 base and J 4 bases, with 10 bases left between them. CDR3 amino acids: CSARAQPSNEKLFF. The CDR3 DNA is TGCAGTGCTAGAGCGCAGCCGAGTAATGAAAAACTGTTTTTT.

This clonotype has more than one count but fewer than ten. The chain is built from TRBV19 and TRBJ1-2, with TRBD1 matching over 8 bases. The length of the CDR3 is 15 residues. Germline V gives CDR1 LNHDA, CDR2 SQIVND (reference sequence). The junction had 6 bases not matched to a gene; V was cut back by 6 bases and J by 0 bases. The CDR3 DNA follows: TGTGCCAGTAGCCCGGGACAGGAGGCTAACTATGGCTACACCTTC. It encodes CASSPGQEANYGYTF.

This clonotype has just a few counts. The chain employs TRBV2 and TRBJ1-5; tentatively, D is TRBD1 (6 bases). Germline V gene data show CDR1 as SNHLY and CDR2 as FYNNEI. This CDR3 comprises 15 residues. V dropped 5 bases and J dropped 1 base, with 12 bases sitting between them. DNA for the CDR3: TGTGCCAGCAGTACAGGGATGAGGAGCAATCAGCCCCAGCATTTT. It yields the protein CASSTGMRSNQPQHF.

With regard to this clonotype: A much larger clonotype is one base distant, so this may be a read error. This CDR3 is missing its conserved last phenylalanine or tryptophan, likely due to a read error. The V and J genes are TRBV6-1 and TRBJ1-2; no definite D call. This CDR3 has 12 amino acids. The ends were cut back, 5 bases at V and 4 bases at J, with 8 bases in the middle. Per the germline V gene, CDR1 is MNHNS and CDR2 is SASEGT. CDR3 DNA sequence: TGTGCCAGCAGTTCAGACCTCTATGGCTACACCCTC. This encodes CASSSDLYGYTL.

On this clonotype itself: At one of its ends the junction is not consistent with the germline gene, which may arise from a read error. V is TRBV3-1 and J is TRBJ2-7; either TRBD1 or TRBD2 may fit D (7 bases each). This CDR3 spans 13 amino acids. Germline CDR1 LGHDT, CDR2 YNNKEL (reference sequence). The CDR3 sequence: CAISGTASYEQYF. CDR3 nucleotides: TGTGCCATCAGCGGGACAGCCTCCTACGAGCAGTACTTC.

This clonotype turned up a few times. The rearrangement joins TRBV9 to TRBJ1-4; D not certain. Germline loops: CDR1 SGDLS, CDR2 YYNGEE. The CDR3 has 17 amino acids. V was cut by 0 bases and J by 0 bases, with 12 bases left in between. The CDR3 reads CASSVDPPGATNEKLFF. The CDR3 DNA is TGTGCCAGCAGCGTAGATCCTCCGGGAGCAACTAATGAAAAACTGTTTTTT. Looking up the rest from reference TRBV9 and TRBJ1-4 gives the full variable domain: DSGVTQTPKHLITATGQRVTLRCSPRSGDLSVYWYQQSLDQGLQFLIQYYNGEERAKGNILERFSAQQFPDLHSELNLSSLELGDSALYFCASSVDPPGATNEKLFFGSGTQLSVL.

This clonotype was seen many times. The chain is built from TRBV13 and TRBJ1-6; D is undetermined. Trimming removed 1 base at V and 8 bases at J, with 12 bases between. The CDR3 has 15 amino acids. Germline CDR1 is PRHDT and CDR2 is FYEKMQ (reference sequence). CDR3 in amino acids: CASSLDSVGHSPLHF. CDR3 DNA sequence: TGTGCCAGCAGCTTAGACTCCGTCGGGCATTCACCCCTCCACTTT.

This clonotype was observed many times. The chain uses TRBV5-1 and TRBJ2-7; tentatively, D is TRBD2 (5 bases). V dropped 0 bases and J dropped 5 bases, with 12 bases sitting between them. Germline loops: CDR1 SGHRS, CDR2 YFSETQ. CDR3 length: 14 amino acids. CDR3 DNA: TGCGCCAGCAGCTTGGCAGCGGACCCCCACGAGCAGTACTTC. Encoded protein: CASSLAADPHEQYF. The full variable domain, its missing parts supplied by reference TRBV5-1 and TRBJ2-7, is KAGVTQTPRYLIKTRGQQVTLSCSPISGHRSVSWYQQTPGQGLQFLFEYFSETQRNKGNFPGRFSGRQFSNSRSEMNVSTLELGDSALYLCASSLAADPHEQYFGPGTRLTVT.

The V gene is TRBV4-1, the J gene TRBJ1-3, with TRBD1 as a possible D gene (6 bases). The V end lost 4 bases, the J end lost 6 bases, and 19 bases lay between the germline ends. This CDR3 has 16 residues. Germline V CDR1 and CDR2: MGHRA, YSYEKL. CDR3 DNA: TGCGCCAGCAGCCGGTTTGGGGGGCGCGGAGAAAACACCATATATTTT. It specifies CASSRFGGRGENTIYF.

This clonotype was seen ten or more times. This chain connects TRBV6-2 or TRBV6-3 to TRBJ2-1; D unresolved. CDR3 length: 15 amino acids. Deletions cut 6 bases from V and 6 bases from J, with 18 bases between. The germline V gene encodes CDR1 MNHEY and CDR2 SVGEGT. CDR3 DNA: TGTGCCAGCAGCCTTTCTCGTGGCGGCGGCAATGAGCAGTTCTTC. The encoded protein is CASSLSRGGGNEQFF.

There are a few counts of this clonotype. The chain links TRBV6-6 to TRBJ2-1; maybe TRBD1 (5 bases). The germline V gene encodes CDR1 MNHNY and CDR2 SVGAGI (reference sequence). V shed 0 bases and J shed 8 bases, with 14 bases lying between them. The CDR3 is made up of 15 amino acids. Written as DNA, the CDR3 is TGTGCCAGCAGTTACTCAGCAGGGATCATGGATGAGCAGTTCTTC. Amino acid sequence: CASSYSAGIMDEQFF.

At least ten counts were recorded for this clonotype. The chain carries TRBV3-1 and TRBJ2-2, with D hard to call. V was pared by 0 bases and J by 5 bases, with 10 bases between. Germline V gene lookup returns CDR1 LGHDT and CDR2 YNNKEL (reference sequence). This CDR3 has 15 residues. The CDR3, as DNA: TGTGCCAGCAGCCAAGATGTAGGTCGGACCGGGGAGCTGTTTTTT. This codes for CASSQDVGRTGELFF.

This clonotype was seen a handful of times. The V and J genes are TRBV20-1 and TRBJ2-2; D possibly corresponds to TRBD1 (7 bases). V was shortened by 1 base and J by 5 bases, with 14 bases between the two germline ends. The CDR3 runs to 15 residues. The germline V gene encodes CDR1 DFQATT and CDR2 SNEGSKA (reference sequence). The CDR3 sequence: CSARGGRGETGELFF. For the CDR3, the DNA is TGCAGTGCTAGAGGGGGCAGGGGGGAAACCGGGGAGCTGTTTTTT.

The V and J genes are TRBV5-1 and TRBJ2-1; the match to TRBD2 covers 7 bases. Trimming took 3 bases from V and 0 from J; bases not matched to a gene: 6. This CDR3 is 16 amino acids long. Germline V gives CDR1 SGHRS, CDR2 YFSETQ. The CDR3 here is CASSYQGGPSYNEQFF. CDR3 in DNA: TGCGCCAGCAGCTACCAGGGAGGGCCCTCCTACAATGAGCAGTTCTTC.

This chain links TRBV6-1 with TRBJ1-5; 9 positions match TRBD1. V gave up 1 base and J gave up 2 bases; unmatched junction bases: 9. The CDR3 has 18 residues. Germline CDR1 is MNHNS and CDR2 is SASEGT. CDR3 protein: CASSEVQGTGFRNQPQHF. The DNA of the CDR3 is TGTGCCAGCAGTGAAGTCCAGGGGACAGGGTTCCGCAATCAGCCCCAGCATTTT.

This clonotype was seen a few times. Just one base apart from a much larger clone, this may be a read error. The chain has TRBV6-1 and TRBJ2-2; no clear D gene. V lost 8 bases and J 1 base, leaving 5 bases between the germline ends. CDR3 length: 12 residues. CDR1 and CDR2 (germline): MNHNS, SASEGT. This CDR3 reads CASHLNTGELFF. In DNA, the CDR3 is TGTGCCAGCCACCTGAACACCGGGGAGCTGTTTTTT.

This clonotype was found many times. The chain combines TRBV6-1 with TRBJ2-3; 9 positions agree with TRBD1. Per the germline V gene, CDR1 is MNHNS and CDR2 is SASEGT. CDR3 length: 16 amino acids. Germline trimming cut 5 bases from V and 3 bases from J; bases unmatched to any gene: 9. CDR3 loop: CASSLTRQGVTDTQYF. DNA for the CDR3: TGTGCCAGCAGTTTAACGAGACAGGGGGTAACAGATACGCAGTATTTT.

This clonotype has ten or more counts. The chain joins TRBV20-1 to TRBJ2-2; 9 bases are a match to TRBD2. The J segment lost 4 bases and the V segment lost 4 bases, leaving 4 bases of the junction unmatched. Germline CDR1 DFQATT, CDR2 SNEGSKA (reference sequence). This CDR3 has 14 residues. The CDR3 nucleotides read TGCAGTGCTAATCGCGGGAGGGGCACCGGGGAGCTGTTTTTT. Protein product: CSANRGRGTGELFF.

The rearrangement uses TRBV29-1 and TRBJ2-5, with D possibly TRBD2 on 7 matching bases. In germline, CDR1 is SQVTM, CDR2 ANQGSEA. CDR3 length: 15 amino acids. V lost 4 bases, J lost 5 bases, and 20 bases lay in between. CDR3 DNA: TGCAGCGTTGGTAAGGGGGGGACCGGCAGCGAGACCCAGTACTTC. Encoded protein: CSVGKGGTGSETQYF.

This clonotype appeared a single time. A much larger clone differs by one base, so this may be a read error. The rearrangement joins TRBV7-9 to TRBJ2-3, with D uncertain. This CDR3 has 16 amino acids. V dropped 1 base and J dropped 3 bases, with 14 bases sitting between them. Germline CDR1 and CDR2: SEHNR and FQNEAQ (reference sequence). This CDR3 reads CASSLGIRVSTDTQYF. The CDR3 nucleotides are TGTGCCAGCAGCTTAGGTATACGGGTGTCAACAGATACGCAGTATTTT.